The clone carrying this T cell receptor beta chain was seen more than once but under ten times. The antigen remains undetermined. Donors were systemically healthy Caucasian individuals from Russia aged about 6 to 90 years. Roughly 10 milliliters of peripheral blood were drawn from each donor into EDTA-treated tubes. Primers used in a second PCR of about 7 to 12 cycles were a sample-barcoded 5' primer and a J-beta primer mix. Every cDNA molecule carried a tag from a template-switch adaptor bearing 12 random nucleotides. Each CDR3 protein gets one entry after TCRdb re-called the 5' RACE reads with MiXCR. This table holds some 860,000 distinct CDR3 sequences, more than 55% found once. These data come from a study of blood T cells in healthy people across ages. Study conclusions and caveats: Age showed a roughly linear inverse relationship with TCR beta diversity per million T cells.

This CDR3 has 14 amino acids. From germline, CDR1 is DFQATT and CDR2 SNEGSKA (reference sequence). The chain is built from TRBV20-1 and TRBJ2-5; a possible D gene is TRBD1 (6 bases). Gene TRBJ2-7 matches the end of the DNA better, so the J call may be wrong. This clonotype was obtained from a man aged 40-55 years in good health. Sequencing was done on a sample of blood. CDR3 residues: CSASGQGFNDEQYF. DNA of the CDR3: TGCAGTGCTAGCGGGCAGGGGTTTAATGACGAGCAGTACTTC.